Listed below are T cell receptor beta chains from one sample, sequenced in a study of persistence of HIV-infected CD4 T cells. These receptors have no identified antigens. Sequencing used immunoSEQ multiplex PCR; TCRdb keeps in-frame clones, though not all of them. The sample shows 25,000 to 30,000 clones, roughly 86% of them seen only once. Sequences were derived from CD4+ T cells sorted from PBMCs after approximately 19-hour stimulation, sampled from a patient who received antiretroviral therapy. Source of these receptors: an adult man with HIV who was CMV-seropositive. CDR3s include the opening cysteine and the closing phenylalanine or tryptophan. D genes are given only for firm matches. Rows give clone size only sometimes, using once, few, many, or a class for an expanded clone.

abundance	v_gene	d_gene	j_gene	CDR3aa	CDR3nt
.	TRBV28	.	TRBJ1-2	CASSLATYGYTF	TGTGCCAGCAGTTTAGCCACGTATGGCTACACCTTC
.	TRBV18	.	TRBJ2-2	CASSPTLSNTGELFF	TGTGCCAGCTCACCAACCCTATCGAACACCGGGGAGCTGTTTTTT
.	TRBV19	.	TRBJ2-7	CASSIENYEQYF	TGTGCCAGTAGTATAGAAAACTACGAGCAGTACTTC
.	TRBV2	.	TRBJ2-7	CASSSGLRQGQYF	TGTGCCAGCAGTTCGGGACTGCGACAGGGGCAGTACTTC
.	TRBV2	.	TRBJ2-7	CASRGSAEQYF	TGTGCCAGCAGAGGGTCCGCGGAGCAGTACTTC
.	TRBV7-2	TRBD2	TRBJ2-7	CASSSPAGTRGYEQYF	TGTGCCAGCAGCTCCCCCGCCGGGACTAGGGGGTACGAGCAGTACTTC
.	TRBV6-5	TRBD2	TRBJ2-2	CASHPTGGGTGELFF	TGTGCCAGCCACCCGACGGGGGGGGGCACCGGGGAGCTGTTTTTT
.	TRBV25-1	TRBD1	TRBJ1-4	CASSVPQGADEKLFF	TGTGCCAGCAGTGTACCACAGGGGGCCGACGAAAAACTGTTTTTT
once	TRBV7-8	.	TRBJ2-7	CASSLSAPSGYEQYF	TGTGCCAGCAGCTTAAGTGCACCGAGCGGGTACGAGCAGTACTTC
.	TRBV3-1/TRBV3-2	.	TRBJ1-4	CASSQGLNEKLFF	TGTGCCAGCAGTCAGGGACTTAATGAAAAACTGTTTTTT
.	TRBV6-1	TRBD1	TRBJ2-2	CASSEAKGAGGELFF	TGTGCCAGCAGTGAAGCAAAGGGGGCAGGCGGGGAGCTGTTTTTT
.	TRBV2	.	TRBJ2-2	CASNQRRLNTGELFF	TGTGCCAGCAACCAGCGGCGGTTGAACACCGGGGAGCTGTTTTTT
once	TRBV5-4	.	TRBJ2-2	CASSLALGGGNTGELFF	TGTGCCAGCAGCTTGGCTCTGGGGGGCGGGAACACCGGGGAGCTGTTTTTT
.	TRBV20-1	.	TRBJ1-2	CSARDHGYTF	TGCAGTGCTAGAGATCATGGCTACACCTTC
.	TRBV3-1/TRBV3-2	.	TRBJ2-3	CASSQQLERSTDTQYF	TGTGCCAGCAGCCAACAACTTGAGCGGAGCACAGATACGCAGTATTTT
.	TRBV28	.	TRBJ1-4	CASSPRVEKLFF	TGTGCCAGCAGTCCCAGGGTTGAAAAACTGTTTTTT
few	TRBV9	TRBD1	TRBJ2-3	CASSIRTGGVGDTQYF	TGTGCCAGCAGCATCCGGACAGGGGGCGTCGGAGATACGCAGTATTTT
.	TRBV19	.	TRBJ1-2	CASSMSGKDYGYTF	TGTGCCAGTAGTATGTCTGGGAAAGACTATGGCTACACCTTC
once	TRBV15	TRBD1	TRBJ2-3	CATSGQGRDTQYF	TGTGCCACCTCCGGACAGGGAAGAGATACGCAGTATTTT
.	TRBV6-1	TRBD1	TRBJ2-7	CASSSLLGQGEGYF	TGTGCCAGCAGTTCCCTCTTGGGACAGGGTGAGGGGTACTTC
.	TRBV12-3/TRBV12-4	TRBD2	TRBJ2-3	CASRIGGADTQYF	TGTGCCAGCAGGATCGGGGGGGCAGATACGCAGTATTTT
.	TRBV18	.	TRBJ1-1	CASSPPRGQNTEAFF	TGTGCCAGCTCACCACCGAGGGGACAGAACACTGAAGCTTTCTTT
.	TRBV6-7	.	TRBJ2-2	CASSQRTGAGELFF	TGTGCCAGCAGTCAAAGGACCGGGGCCGGGGAGCTGTTTTTT
.	TRBV6-1	.	TRBJ1-6	CASSKDRSSYNSPLHF	TGTGCCAGCAGTAAAGACAGGAGCTCCTATAATTCACCCCTCCACTTT
few	TRBV10-3	.	TRBJ2-3	CATAGTDTQYF	TGTGCCACCGCCGGGACAGATACGCAGTATTTT
.	TRBV5-1	TRBD1	TRBJ1-2	CASSLAGQGAIGYTF	TGCGCCAGCAGCTTGGCGGGACAGGGGGCTATTGGCTACACCTTC
.	TRBV5-1	TRBD2	TRBJ2-7	CASSLSGGTFGNEQYF	TGCGCCAGCAGCCTTAGCGGGGGGACCTTCGGGAACGAGCAGTACTTC
.	TRBV5-8	TRBD1	TRBJ1-2	CASRDRGRNYGYTF	TGTGCCAGCAGGGACAGGGGCAGGAACTATGGCTACACCTTC
.	TRBV7-3	.	TRBJ2-3	CASSRDRTHTQYF	TGTGCCAGCAGCCGCGACAGAACCCATACGCAGTATTTT
few	TRBV4-2	TRBD2	TRBJ2-3	CASSPRRGEDTQYF	TGTGCCAGCAGCCCGCGCCGGGGGGAGGATACGCAGTATTTT
.	TRBV28	.	TRBJ2-6	CASSLQGTGANVLTF	TGTGCCAGCAGTCTACAGGGAACTGGGGCCAACGTCCTGACTTTC
.	TRBV28	.	TRBJ2-7	CASIADRRTYEQYF	TGTGCCAGCATAGCGGACAGGCGAACCTACGAGCAGTACTTC
.	TRBV29-1	.	TRBJ2-1	CSVELERGLSSYNEQFF	TGCAGCGTTGAATTAGAGAGGGGCCTTAGCTCCTACAATGAGCAGTTCTTC
once	TRBV28	.	TRBJ2-3	CASLGETYTDTQYF	TGTGCCAGCCTTGGGGAAACCTACACAGATACGCAGTATTTT
.	TRBV2	TRBD1	TRBJ2-1	CASNRGQGSYNEQFF	TGTGCCAGCAACCGGGGACAGGGCTCCTACAATGAGCAGTTCTTC
.	TRBV2	.	TRBJ1-1	CASSETALGTEAFF	TGTGCCAGCAGTGAAACAGCACTGGGCACTGAAGCTTTCTTT
.	TRBV5-1	.	TRBJ2-1	CASSLGQSDYNEQFF	TGCGCCAGCAGCTTGGGACAGTCGGACTACAATGAGCAGTTCTTC
few	TRBV7-2	.	TRBJ2-1	CASSLVVGFAYNEQFF	TGTGCCAGCAGCTTAGTCGTGGGATTCGCGTACAATGAGCAGTTCTTC
.	TRBV28	TRBD1	TRBJ1-2	CASSFEGGRGGYTF	TGTGCCAGCAGTTTTGAAGGGGGCCGGGGTGGCTACACCTTC
.	TRBV28	.	TRBJ2-2	CASSLGASGTGELFF	TGTGCCAGCAGTTTGGGGGCTTCTGGCACCGGGGAGCTGTTTTTT
.	TRBV18	.	TRBJ1-4	CASSPNRFQANEKLFF	TGTGCCAGCTCACCGAACCGATTCCAGGCGAATGAAAAACTGTTTTTT
.	TRBV10-3	.	TRBJ1-6	CAISALTGMGSPLHF	TGTGCCATCAGTGCACTTACAGGGATGGGTTCACCCCTCCACTTT
.	TRBV5-4	.	TRBJ2-1	CASSLPARNEQFF	TGTGCCAGCAGCCTGCCGGCCCGCAATGAGCAGTTCTTC
.	TRBV15	.	TRBJ1-6	CATSRALGANSPLHF	TGTGCCACCAGCAGGGCCCTAGGGGCAAATTCACCCCTCCACTTT
.	TRBV19	.	TRBJ2-2	CASSKSVTGELFF	TGTGCCAGTAGTAAATCGGTTACCGGGGAGCTGTTTTTT
.	TRBV9	.	TRBJ2-2	CASSRTGAGTGELFF	TGTGCCAGCAGCAGGACGGGGGCGGGCACCGGGGAGCTGTTTTTT
.	TRBV5-1	TRBD1	TRBJ2-7	CASSSATGRSYEQYF	TGCGCCAGCAGCTCCGCGACAGGGAGATCCTACGAGCAGTACTTC
.	TRBV5-1	.	TRBJ2-3	CASSSGLRVGTDTQYF	TGCGCCAGCAGCTCGGGACTCCGAGTCGGCACAGATACGCAGTATTTT
.	TRBV13	.	TRBJ1-2	CASSDRGSYGYTF	TGTGCCAGCAGCGACCGAGGGTCTTATGGCTACACCTTC
.	TRBV28	.	TRBJ1-5	CASTKNQPQHF	TGTGCCAGCACCAAAAATCAGCCCCAGCATTTT
.	TRBV28	.	TRBJ2-1	CASSPGGGYNEQFF	TGTGCCAGCAGTCCAGGAGGTGGGTACAATGAGCAGTTCTTC
.	TRBV7-9	.	TRBJ1-3	CASSSPPQDISGNTIYF	TGTGCCAGCAGCTCCCCGCCGCAGGACATCTCTGGAAACACCATATATTTT
.	TRBV7-3	TRBD1	TRBJ2-7	CASSSAGPGQGQQYF	TGTGCCAGCAGCTCCGCTGGACCGGGACAGGGCCAGCAGTACTTC